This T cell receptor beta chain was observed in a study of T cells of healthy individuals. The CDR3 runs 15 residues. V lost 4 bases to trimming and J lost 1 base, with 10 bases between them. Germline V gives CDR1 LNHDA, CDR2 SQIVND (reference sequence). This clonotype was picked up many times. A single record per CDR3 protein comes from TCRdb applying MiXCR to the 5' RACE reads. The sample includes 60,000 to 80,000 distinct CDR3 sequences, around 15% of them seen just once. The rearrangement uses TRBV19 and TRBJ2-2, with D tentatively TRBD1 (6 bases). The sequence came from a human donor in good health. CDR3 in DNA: TGTGCCAGTAGTAAACCGGGACAGAACACCGGGGAGCTGTTTTTT. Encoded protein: CASSKPGQNTGELFF.